A selection of T cell receptor beta chains follows, all from one sample in a study of blood T cell repertoires in COVID-19. Generated by immunoSEQ multiplex PCR, the TCRdb table keeps only in-frame clones and is missing some. Of about 300,000 clones in the sample, 86% are singletons; the top ten hold around 4.6%. Specimen: PBMCs or T cells enriched from blood (not recorded which). All receptors derive from a man aged 25-40 years who had recovered from COVID-19. CDR3s include the opening cysteine and the closing phenylalanine or tryptophan. D genes are given only for firm matches.

d_call	j_call	v_call	cdr3_aa
TRBD2	TRBJ2-7	TRBV5-4	CASSLGGGKGSYEQYF
TRBD2	TRBJ2-1	TRBV18	CASSPRKQGKWDGGAYNEQFF
TRBD1	TRBJ1-2	TRBV27	CASSWTGLYGYTF
TRBD1	TRBJ1-2	TRBV3-1/TRBV3-2	CASSPFQTGVYGYTF
.	TRBJ2-3	TRBV10-2	CASSLQGPDTQYF
TRBD1	TRBJ2-3	TRBV2	CAMIPGQTTDTQYF
TRBD2	TRBJ2-1	TRBV5-6	CASSFGLAGELGEQFF
TRBD1	TRBJ1-1	TRBV25-1	CASSVARQGGLEAEAFF
TRBD1	TRBJ2-3	TRBV25-1	CASSEALDRDPDTQYF
.	TRBJ2-3	TRBV7-2	CASSLMGPSTDTQYF